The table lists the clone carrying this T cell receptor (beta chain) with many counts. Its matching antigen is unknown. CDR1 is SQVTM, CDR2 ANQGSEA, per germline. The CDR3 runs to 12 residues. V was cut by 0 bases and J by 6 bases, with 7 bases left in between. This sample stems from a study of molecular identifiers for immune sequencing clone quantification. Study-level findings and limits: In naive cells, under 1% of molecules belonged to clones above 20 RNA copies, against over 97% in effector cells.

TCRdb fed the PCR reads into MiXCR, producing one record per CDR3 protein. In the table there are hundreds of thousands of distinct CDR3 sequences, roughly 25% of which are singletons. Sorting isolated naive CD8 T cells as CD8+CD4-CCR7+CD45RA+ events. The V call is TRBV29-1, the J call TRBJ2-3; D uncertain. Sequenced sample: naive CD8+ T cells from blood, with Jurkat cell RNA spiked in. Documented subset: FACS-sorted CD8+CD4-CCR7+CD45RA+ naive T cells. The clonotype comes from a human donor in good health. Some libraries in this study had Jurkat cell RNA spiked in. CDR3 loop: CSVEDWKDTQYF. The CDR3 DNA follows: TGCAGCGTTGAAGACTGGAAGGATACGCAGTATTTT.